This TCR beta chain is drawn from a study of blood T cell repertoires in COVID-19 (dated by TCRdb to the early 2020s). Regarding the research as a whole: Collaborator samples came from the United States, Italy and Spain and covered acute and convalescent phases of COVID-19. A freely available public database, intended as a resource for researchers studying the immune response to SARS-CoV-2, is where the repertoires were released. The material from the prospective study consisted of cDNA or gDNA derived from T cells, B-cell-depleted T cells, or PBMCs. Deeply sampled blood TCRbeta repertoires from subjects exposed to, actively infected with, or recovered from COVID-19 were included in the dataset. Where HLA class I and class II types were available, the types were taken from metadata supplied by the sample provider, not from assay-based typing. Nearly every sample came with metadata listing a de-identified subject ID, COVID-19 status, age in years and sex. Samples were obtained from the ongoing ImmuneRACE study (first 160 participants) and from over 1,000 subjects provided by 6 global collaborators.

CDR3 length: 10 amino acids, cysteine to phenylalanine. Only the CDR3 portion is preserved as DNA: 30 bases, with reading frame beginning at the first base. For CDR1 and CDR2, the germline V gene (reference sequence) lists DFQATT and SNEGSKA. TCRbeta CDR3 regions were amplified from genomic DNA using the immunoSEQ Assay, a bias-controlled multiplex PCR. In the original analysis: The number of nucleated cells in each sample was estimated from the amplification of reference gene primers within the assay. Sequence reads were collapsed and filtered to measure the absolute abundance of every unique TCRbeta CDR3 rearrangement. For each sample, productive Simpson clonality was calculated by taking the square root of Simpson's diversity index across productive rearrangements. TCRdb's version of the immuneACCESS table is confined to in-frame rearrangements and falls short of the full clone set. An unresolved V gene accounts for under half of the shortfall where checked; the remainder is of unknown origin. V and J calls and clone size are as listed in that table; D and trimming were resolved from the DNA. The sample table shows around 100,000 clones, and 89% are seen once. The ten largest clones take up 2.5% to 3% of the sample.

What the work shows at the level of the full study, not this receptor alone: The quantity of clinical and demographic metadata differed by source and by participant and was supplied without curation.

One collaborating source in Seattle enrolled patients during active infection and followed them longitudinally through the course of disease. Whole blood was collected in K2EDTA tubes by collaborating institutions according to the institutions' own protocols. Collaborator samples were shipped for TCRbeta analysis as frozen whole blood, isolated PBMCs, or DNA extracted from either sample type. As to this clone: Its recognized antigen is unknown. At one of its ends the junction is not consistent with the germline gene, which may arise from a read error.

This TCR was recovered from a man aged 45-65 years with COVID-19, enrolled during active disease. The sequence is built from TRBV20-1 and TRBJ1-2; confidence is insufficient to name the D gene. The sequenced material came from peripheral blood. CDR3 protein: CSARAYGYTF. The nucleotides are TGCAGTGCCAGAGCATATGGCTACACCTTC.